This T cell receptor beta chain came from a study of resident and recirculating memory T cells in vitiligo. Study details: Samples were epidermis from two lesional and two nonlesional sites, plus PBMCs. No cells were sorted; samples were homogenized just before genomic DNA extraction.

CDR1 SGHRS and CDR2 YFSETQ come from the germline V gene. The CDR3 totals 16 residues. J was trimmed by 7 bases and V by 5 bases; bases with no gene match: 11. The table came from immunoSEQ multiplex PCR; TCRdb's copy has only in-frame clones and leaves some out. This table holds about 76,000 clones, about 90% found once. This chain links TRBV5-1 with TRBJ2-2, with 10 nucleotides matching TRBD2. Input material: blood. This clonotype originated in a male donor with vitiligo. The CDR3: CASRTLAGEGNGELFF. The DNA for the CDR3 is TGCGCCAGCAGGACCCTAGCGGGAGAGGGGAACGGGGAGCTGTTTTTT.